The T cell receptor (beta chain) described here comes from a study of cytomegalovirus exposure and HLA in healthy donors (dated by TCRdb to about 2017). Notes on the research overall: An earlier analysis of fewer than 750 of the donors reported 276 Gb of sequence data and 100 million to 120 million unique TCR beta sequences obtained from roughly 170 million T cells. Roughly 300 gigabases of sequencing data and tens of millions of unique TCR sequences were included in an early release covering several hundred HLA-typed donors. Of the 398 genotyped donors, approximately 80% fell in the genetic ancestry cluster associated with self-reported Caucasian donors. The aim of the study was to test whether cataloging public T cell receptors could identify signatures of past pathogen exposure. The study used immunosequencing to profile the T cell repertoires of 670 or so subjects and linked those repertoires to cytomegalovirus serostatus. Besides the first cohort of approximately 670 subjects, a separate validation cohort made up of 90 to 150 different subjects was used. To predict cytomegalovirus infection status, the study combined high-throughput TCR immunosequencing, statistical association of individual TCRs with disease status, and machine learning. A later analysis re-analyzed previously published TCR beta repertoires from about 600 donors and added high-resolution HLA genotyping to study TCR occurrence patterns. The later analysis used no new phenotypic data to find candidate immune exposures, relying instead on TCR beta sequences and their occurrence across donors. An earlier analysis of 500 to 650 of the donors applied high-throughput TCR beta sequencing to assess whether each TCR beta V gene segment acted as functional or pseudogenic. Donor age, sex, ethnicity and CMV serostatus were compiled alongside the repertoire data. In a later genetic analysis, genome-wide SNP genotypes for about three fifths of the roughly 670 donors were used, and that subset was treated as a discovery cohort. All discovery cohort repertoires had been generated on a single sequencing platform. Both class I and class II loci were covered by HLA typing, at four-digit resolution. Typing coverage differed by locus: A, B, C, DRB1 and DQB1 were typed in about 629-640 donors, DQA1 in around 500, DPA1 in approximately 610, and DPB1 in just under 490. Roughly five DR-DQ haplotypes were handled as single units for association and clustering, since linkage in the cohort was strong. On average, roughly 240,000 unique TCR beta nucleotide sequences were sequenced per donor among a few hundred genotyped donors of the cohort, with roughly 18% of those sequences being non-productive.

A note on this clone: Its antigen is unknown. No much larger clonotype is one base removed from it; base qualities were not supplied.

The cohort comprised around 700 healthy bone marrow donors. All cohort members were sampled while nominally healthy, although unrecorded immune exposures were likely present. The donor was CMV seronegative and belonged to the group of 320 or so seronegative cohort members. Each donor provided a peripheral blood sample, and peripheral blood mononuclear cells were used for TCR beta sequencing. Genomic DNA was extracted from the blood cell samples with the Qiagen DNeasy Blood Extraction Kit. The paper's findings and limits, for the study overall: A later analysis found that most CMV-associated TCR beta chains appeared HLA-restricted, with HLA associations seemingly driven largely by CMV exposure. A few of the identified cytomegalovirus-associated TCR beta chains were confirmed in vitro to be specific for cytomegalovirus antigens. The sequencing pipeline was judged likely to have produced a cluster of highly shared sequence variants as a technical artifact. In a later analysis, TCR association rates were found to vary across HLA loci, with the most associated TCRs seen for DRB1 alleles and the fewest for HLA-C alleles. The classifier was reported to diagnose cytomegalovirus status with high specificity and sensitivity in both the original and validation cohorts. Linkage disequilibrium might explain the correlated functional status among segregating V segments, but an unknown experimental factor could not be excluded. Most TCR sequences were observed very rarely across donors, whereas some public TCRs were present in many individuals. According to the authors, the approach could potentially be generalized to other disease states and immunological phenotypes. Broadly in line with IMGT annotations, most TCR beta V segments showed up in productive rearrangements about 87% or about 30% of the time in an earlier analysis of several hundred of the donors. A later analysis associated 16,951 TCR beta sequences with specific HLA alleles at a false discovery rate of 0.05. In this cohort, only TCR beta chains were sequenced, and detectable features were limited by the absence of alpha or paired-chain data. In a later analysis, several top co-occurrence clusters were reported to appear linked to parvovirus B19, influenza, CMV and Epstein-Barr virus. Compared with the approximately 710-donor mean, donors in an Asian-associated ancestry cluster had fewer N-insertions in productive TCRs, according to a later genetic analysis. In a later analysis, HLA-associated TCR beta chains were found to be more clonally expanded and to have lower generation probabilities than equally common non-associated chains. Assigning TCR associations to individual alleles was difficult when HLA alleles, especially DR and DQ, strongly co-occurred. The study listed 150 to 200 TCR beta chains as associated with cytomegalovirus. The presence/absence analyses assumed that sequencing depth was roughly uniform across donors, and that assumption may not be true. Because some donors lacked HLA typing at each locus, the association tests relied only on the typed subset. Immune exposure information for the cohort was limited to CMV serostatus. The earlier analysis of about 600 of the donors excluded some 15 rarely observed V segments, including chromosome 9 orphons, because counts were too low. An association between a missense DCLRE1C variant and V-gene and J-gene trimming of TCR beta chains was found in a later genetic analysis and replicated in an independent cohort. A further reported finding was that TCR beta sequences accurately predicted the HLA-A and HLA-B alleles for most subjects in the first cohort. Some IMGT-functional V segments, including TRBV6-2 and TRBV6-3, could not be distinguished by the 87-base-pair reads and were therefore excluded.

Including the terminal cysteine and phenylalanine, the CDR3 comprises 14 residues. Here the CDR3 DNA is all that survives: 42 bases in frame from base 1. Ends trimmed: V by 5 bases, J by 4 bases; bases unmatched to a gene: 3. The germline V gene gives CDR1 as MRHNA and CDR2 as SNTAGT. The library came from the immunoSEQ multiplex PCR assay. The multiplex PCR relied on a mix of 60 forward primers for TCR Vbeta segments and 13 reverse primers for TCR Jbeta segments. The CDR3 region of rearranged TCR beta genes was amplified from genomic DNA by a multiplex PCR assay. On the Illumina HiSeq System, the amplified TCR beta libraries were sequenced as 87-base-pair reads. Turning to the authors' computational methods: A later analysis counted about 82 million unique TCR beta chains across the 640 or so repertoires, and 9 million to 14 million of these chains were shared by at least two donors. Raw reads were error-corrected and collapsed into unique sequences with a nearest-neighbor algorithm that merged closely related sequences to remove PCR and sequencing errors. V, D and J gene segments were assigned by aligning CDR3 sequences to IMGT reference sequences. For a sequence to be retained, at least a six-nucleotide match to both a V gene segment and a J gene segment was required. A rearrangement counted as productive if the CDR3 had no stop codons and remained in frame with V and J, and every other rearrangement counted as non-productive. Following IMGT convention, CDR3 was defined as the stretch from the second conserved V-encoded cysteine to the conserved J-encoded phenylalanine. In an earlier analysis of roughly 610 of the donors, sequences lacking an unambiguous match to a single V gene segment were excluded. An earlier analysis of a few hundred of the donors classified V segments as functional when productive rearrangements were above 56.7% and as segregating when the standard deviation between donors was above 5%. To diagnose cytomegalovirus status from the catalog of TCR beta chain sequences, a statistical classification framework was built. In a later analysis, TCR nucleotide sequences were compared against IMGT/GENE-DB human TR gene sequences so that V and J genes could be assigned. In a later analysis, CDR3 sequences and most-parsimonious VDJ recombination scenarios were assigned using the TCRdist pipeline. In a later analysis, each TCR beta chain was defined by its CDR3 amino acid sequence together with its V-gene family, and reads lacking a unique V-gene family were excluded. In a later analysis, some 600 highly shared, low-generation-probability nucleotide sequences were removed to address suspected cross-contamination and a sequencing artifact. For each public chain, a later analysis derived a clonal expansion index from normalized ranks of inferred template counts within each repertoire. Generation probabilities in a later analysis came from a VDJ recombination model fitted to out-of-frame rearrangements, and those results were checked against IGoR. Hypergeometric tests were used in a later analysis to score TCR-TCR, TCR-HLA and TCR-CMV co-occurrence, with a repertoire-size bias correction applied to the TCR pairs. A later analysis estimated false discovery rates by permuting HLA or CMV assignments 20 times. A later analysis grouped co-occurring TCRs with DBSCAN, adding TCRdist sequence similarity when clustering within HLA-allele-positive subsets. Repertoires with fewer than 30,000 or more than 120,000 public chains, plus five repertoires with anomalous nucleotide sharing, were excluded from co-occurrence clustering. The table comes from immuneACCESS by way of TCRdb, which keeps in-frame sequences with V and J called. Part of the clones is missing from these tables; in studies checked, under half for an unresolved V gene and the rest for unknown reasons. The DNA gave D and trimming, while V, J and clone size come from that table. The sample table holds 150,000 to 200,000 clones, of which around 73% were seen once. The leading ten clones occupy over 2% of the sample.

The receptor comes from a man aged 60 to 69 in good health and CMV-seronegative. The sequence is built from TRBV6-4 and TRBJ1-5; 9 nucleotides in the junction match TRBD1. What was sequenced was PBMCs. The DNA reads TGTGCCAGCAGTCCGGACAGGGGTAATCAGCCCCAGCATTTT. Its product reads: CASSPDRGNQPQHF.